The sequence of this T cell receptor beta chain was determined in a study of blood T cell repertoires in COVID-19. Whole-study context: The United States, Italy and Spain were the sources of the acute and convalescent COVID-19 samples. T cells, B-cell-depleted T cells, or PBMCs provided the cDNA or gDNA that served as material.

Germline assignment: CDR1 SGHVS and CDR2 FQNEAQ. V was pared by 4 bases and J by 2 bases, with 8 bases of the junction left unmatched. This CDR3 spans 16 amino acids. As handled by the study authors: Counts of nucleated cells, estimated from reference gene primer amplification, were obtained. Repertoires were generated with immunoSEQ multiplex PCR, while TCRdb's copy carries only in-frame clones and drops some. V, J and clone size are taken as reported in that table, and D and trimming were inferred from the DNA itself. The table records 150,000 to 200,000 clones, 80% to 90% of them present only once.

The clonotype originates from a man between 60 and 75 years old with acute or convalescent COVID-19. This chain links TRBV7-8 with TRBJ1-5; 7 bases are a match to TRBD1. Sequencing input: peripheral blood. CDR3: CASSSIRDSRNQPQHF. CDR3 nucleotide sequence: TGTGCCAGCAGCTCAATCAGGGACAGCCGCAATCAGCCCCAGCATTTT. The full variable domain, its missing parts supplied by reference TRBV7-8 and TRBJ1-5, is GAGVSQSPRYKVAKRGQDVALRCDPISGHVSLFWYQQALGQGPEFLTYFQNEAQLDKSGLPSDRFFAERPEGSVSTLKIQRTQQEDSAVYLCASSSIRDSRNQPQHFGDGTRLSIL.